Each of the 18 T cell receptor beta chains below was sequenced from the same sample in a study of cytomegalovirus exposure and HLA in healthy donors listed by TCRdb under 2017. Libraries came from the immunoSEQ multiplex PCR assay. The table comes from immuneACCESS by way of TCRdb, which keeps in-frame sequences with V and J called. Part of the clones is missing from these tables; in studies checked, under half for an unresolved V gene and the rest for unknown reasons. The sample table lists some 350,000 clones, 87% of them with a count of one. 1% to 1.5% of the sample goes to the ten largest clones. Sequencing used PBMCs. The receptor set was obtained from a woman in her thirties in good health and CMV-seropositive.

The chain employs TRBV9 and TRBJ1-3, with TRBD1 matching over 8 bases. This CDR3 has 19 residues. Trimming took 0 bases from V and 1 from J; bases not matched to a gene: 12. Germline values: CDR1 SGDLS, CDR2 YYNGEE. The CDR3 reads CASSVAIGQDRVSGNTIYF. DNA for the CDR3: TGTGCCAGCAGCGTAGCTATTGGACAGGACAGGGTTTCTGGAAACACCATATATTTT.

The chain joins TRBV11-1 to TRBJ1-1; no firm D call. Trimming cost V 2 bases and J 1 base, with 5 bases left between them. Germline V gene lookup returns CDR1 SGHAT and CDR2 FQDESV (reference sequence). CDR3 length equals 13 residues. CDR3 coding DNA: TGTGCCAGCAGCTTATTGCAGAACACTGAAGCTTTCTTT. This sequence encodes CASSLLQNTEAFF.

CDR3 residues: CASSLAGSGANVLTF. As DNA, the CDR3 is TGTGCCAGCAGCTTAGCCGGTTCTGGGGCCAACGTCCTGACTTTC. The J gene is TRBJ2-6, the V gene TRBV7-2; D remains ambiguous. The germline CDR1 and CDR2 sequences are SGHTA and FQGNSA. V was trimmed by 0 bases and J by 1 base, leaving 4 bases between them. This CDR3 has 15 residues.

This chain links TRBV5-1 with TRBJ2-2; 14 bases match TRBD2. Germline V gene lookup returns CDR1 SGHRS and CDR2 YFSETQ. The CDR3 length is 17 residues. Trimming removed 3 bases from V and 6 bases from J; junction bases left unmatched: 7. The CDR3 spells CASSWGLAGVLAGELFF. CDR3 in DNA: TGCGCCAGCAGCTGGGGACTAGCGGGAGTCCTTGCCGGGGAGCTGTTTTTT.

A few counts support this clone. The V gene is TRBV9, the J gene TRBJ1-5, with D unresolved. This CDR3 has 14 residues. Trimming stripped 0 bases from V and 3 bases from J, with 7 bases between. Germline CDR1 is SGDLS and CDR2 is YYNGEE. The CDR3 DNA is TGTGCCAGCAGCGTAGGAAGTACCAATCAGCCCCAGCATTTT. Encoded protein: CASSVGSTNQPQHF.

This clone is a singleton in its sample. The chain joins TRBV5-1 to TRBJ2-5; D uncertain. The CDR3 is 14 amino acids. Germline loops: CDR1 SGHRS, CDR2 YFSETQ. Trimming removed 3 bases from V and 0 bases from J, with 9 bases in between. CDR3 protein: CASSSGANQETQYF. The CDR3 DNA sequence: TGCGCCAGCAGCTCGGGCGCCAACCAAGAGACCCAGTACTTC. The full variable domain, in which reference TRBV5-1 and TRBJ2-5 provide the parts outside the CDR3, is KAGVTQTPRYLIKTRGQQVTLSCSPISGHRSVSWYQQTPGQGLQFLFEYFSETQRNKGNFPGRFSGRQFSNSRSEMNVSTLELGDSALYLCASSSGANQETQYFGPGTRLLVL.

J is TRBJ2-2 and V is TRBV29-1; 10 bases align to TRBD2. After removal of 4 bases from V and 7 bases from J, the junction contained 6 bases not matched to a gene. This CDR3 spans 14 amino acids. CDR1 is SQVTM, CDR2 ANQGSEA, per germline. The CDR3 is CSVAAGGHGGELFF. CDR3 bases: TGCAGCGTTGCAGCGGGGGGGCATGGCGGGGAGCTGTTTTTT.

The chain links TRBV5-6 to TRBJ2-7; 9 bases line up with TRBD1. This CDR3 has 14 residues. The V gene end was trimmed by 1 base and the J gene end by 4 bases; junction bases not matched to a gene: 3. The germline V gene has CDR1 SGHDT and CDR2 YYEEEE. In DNA, the CDR3 is TGTGCCAGCAGCTTGCCGGGACAGGGTTACGAGCAGTACTTC. Encoded protein: CASSLPGQGYEQYF. Based on the CDR3 plus reference TRBV5-6 and TRBJ2-7, the full variable domain is DAGVTQSPTHLIKTRGQQVTLRCSPKSGHDTVSWYQQALGQGPQFIFQYYEEEERQRGNFPDRFSGHQFPNYSSELNVNALLLGDSALYLCASSLPGQGYEQYFGPGTRLTVT.

J is TRBJ2-1 and V is TRBV11-2, with 7 bases fitting TRBD2. J lost 6 bases, V lost 2 bases, and 10 bases had no gene match. Germline V gene sequence: CDR1 SGHAT, CDR2 FQNNGV. This CDR3 is 16 amino acids long. The CDR3 DNA sequence: TGTGCCAGCAGCTTATTGTCGGGGAGGGCCAGCAATGAGCAGTTCTTC. This codes for CASSLLSGRASNEQFF.

The CDR3 nucleotides are TGCGCCAGCAGCCAAGATCGTGAGGGGTATGGCTACACCTTC. Residues: CASSQDREGYGYTF. The gene calls are TRBV4-3 and TRBJ1-2; tentatively, D is TRBD1 (5 bases). The CDR3 is 14 residues long. The V end was cut by 0 bases, the J end by 5 bases, with 10 bases between. CDR1 and CDR2 from the germline V gene are LGHNA and YSLEER.

This sequence joins TRBV27 and TRBJ1-6; 7 bases line up with TRBD1. CDR3 length: 13 residues. With V trimmed by 6 bases and J by 7 bases, 3 bases remained unmatched. CDR1 MNHEY and CDR2 SMNVEV come from the germline V gene (reference sequence). The CDR3 is CASRTGPNSPLHF. In DNA, the CDR3 is TGTGCCAGCAGGACAGGGCCCAATTCACCCCTCCACTTT.

This chain uses TRBV2 with TRBJ2-5; 8 bases are a match to TRBD2. The CDR3 spans 17 residues. The V gene's germline CDR1 is SNHLY and CDR2 FYNNEI. The ends lost 2 bases at V and 5 bases at J; junction bases unmatched: 13. In DNA form, the CDR3 reads TGTGCCAGCAGTGAATCCAGCGGGAGAGACCCCCGGGAGACCCAGTACTTC. This encodes CASSESSGRDPRETQYF.

CDR3 DNA sequence: TGTGCCAGCGACAGCCGGGGACTAGCGGGAAAAGATACGCAGTATTTT. It translates to CASDSRGLAGKDTQYF. The rearrangement joins TRBV28 to TRBJ2-3; the match to TRBD2 covers 13 bases. This CDR3 is 16 amino acids long. Germline V CDR1 and CDR2: MDHEN, SYDVKM. V lost 8 bases and J lost 5; bases outside the gene matches: 10.

The sample holds a few counts of this clone. The chain joins TRBV4-2 to TRBJ2-7, with 12 positions matching TRBD2. The germline V gene encodes CDR1 LGHNA and CDR2 YNFKEQ. The CDR3 extends over 16 amino acids. V lost 4 bases and J lost 3; bases outside the gene matches: 7. CDR3 nucleotides: TGTGCCAGCAGCCCGATTCTAGCGGGAGGGATCTACGAGCAGTACTTC. This gives the protein CASSPILAGGIYEQYF.

This chain connects TRBV11-2 to TRBJ2-4, with D tentatively TRBD1 or TRBD2 (5 bases each). V gave up 5 bases and J gave up 1 base, with 12 bases separating them. The CDR3 runs 15 residues. The germline gives CDR1 SGHAT, CDR2 FQNNGV. CDR3 sequence (DNA): TGTGCCAGCAGCCCAGAATGGGGGGCCAAAAACATTCAGTACTTC. Protein: CASSPEWGAKNIQYF. Full variable domain (remainder filled in from reference TRBV11-2 and TRBJ2-4): EAGVAQSPRYKIIEKRQSVAFWCNPISGHATLYWYQQILGQGPKLLIQFQNNGVVDDSQLPKDRFSAERLKGVDSTLKIQPAKLEDSAVYLCASSPEWGAKNIQYFGAGTRLSVL.

This clone has just a few counts. The V gene is TRBV6-5, the J gene TRBJ2-2; 9 bases are shared with TRBD1. This CDR3 spans 14 amino acids. J gave up 6 bases and V 2 bases, and 1 base lay outside the gene matches. Per germline, CDR1 MNHEY and CDR2 SVGAGI. This CDR3 is CASSYGTGPGELFF. In DNA form, the CDR3 reads TGTGCCAGCAGTTACGGGACAGGGCCCGGGGAGCTGTTTTTT.

The chain combines TRBV7-8 with TRBJ1-5; 8 bases match TRBD1. CDR3 size: 16 residues. Trimming at V came to 4 bases and at J to 0 bases, leaving 5 bases not matched to a gene. Germline assignment: CDR1 SGHVS and CDR2 FQNEAQ. The CDR3 DNA sequence: TGTGCCAGCAGCTCAGGGGGCCTTTATAGCAATCAGCCCCAGCATTTT. Protein sequence: CASSSGGLYSNQPQHF.

This chain joins TRBV9 and TRBJ2-5, with D maybe TRBD1 (5 bases). Per germline, CDR1 SGDLS and CDR2 YYNGEE. Trimming cost V 0 bases and J 2 bases, with 8 bases left between them. This CDR3 has 14 residues. CDR3 bases: TGTGCCAGCAGCGTAGGGCGACAGCAAGAGACCCAGTACTTC. This gives the protein CASSVGRQQETQYF.